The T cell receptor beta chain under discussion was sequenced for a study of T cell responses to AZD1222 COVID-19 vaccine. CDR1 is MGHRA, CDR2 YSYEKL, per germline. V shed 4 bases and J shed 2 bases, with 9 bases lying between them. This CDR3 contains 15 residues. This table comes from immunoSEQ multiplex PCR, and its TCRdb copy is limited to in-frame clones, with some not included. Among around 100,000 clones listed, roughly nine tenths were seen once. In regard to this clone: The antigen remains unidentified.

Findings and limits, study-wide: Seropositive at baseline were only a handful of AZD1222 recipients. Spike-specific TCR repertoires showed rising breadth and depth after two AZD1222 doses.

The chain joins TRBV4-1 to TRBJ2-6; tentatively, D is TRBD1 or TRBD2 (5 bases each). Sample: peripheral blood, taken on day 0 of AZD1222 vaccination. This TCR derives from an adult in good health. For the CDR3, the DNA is TGCGCCAGCAGCCGGGACGATGCTGGGGCCAACGTCCTGACTTTC. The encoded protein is CASSRDDAGANVLTF.